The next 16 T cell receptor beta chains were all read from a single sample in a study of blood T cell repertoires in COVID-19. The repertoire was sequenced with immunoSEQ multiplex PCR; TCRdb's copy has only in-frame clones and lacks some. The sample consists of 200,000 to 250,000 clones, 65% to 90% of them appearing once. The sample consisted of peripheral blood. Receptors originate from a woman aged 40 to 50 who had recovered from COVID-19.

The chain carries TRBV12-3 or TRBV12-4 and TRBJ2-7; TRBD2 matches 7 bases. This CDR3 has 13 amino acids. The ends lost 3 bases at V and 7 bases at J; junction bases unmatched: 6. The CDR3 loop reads CASSFLLAEEQYF. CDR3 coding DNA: TGTGCCAGCAGTTTCCTCCTAGCGGAAGAGCAGTACTTC.

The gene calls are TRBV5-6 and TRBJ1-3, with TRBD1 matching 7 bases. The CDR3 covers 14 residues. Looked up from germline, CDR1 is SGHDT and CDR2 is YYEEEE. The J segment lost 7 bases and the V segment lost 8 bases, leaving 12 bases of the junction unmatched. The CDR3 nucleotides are TGTGCCAGTAGAACCGGGACAGCGGTTAACACCATATATTTT. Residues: CASRTGTAVNTIYF.

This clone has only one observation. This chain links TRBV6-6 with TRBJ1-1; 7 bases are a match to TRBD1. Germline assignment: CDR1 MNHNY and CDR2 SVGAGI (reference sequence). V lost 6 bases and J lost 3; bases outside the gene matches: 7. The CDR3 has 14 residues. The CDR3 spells CASRKTGSDTEAFF. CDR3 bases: TGTGCCAGCAGAAAGACAGGGTCGGACACTGAAGCTTTCTTT.

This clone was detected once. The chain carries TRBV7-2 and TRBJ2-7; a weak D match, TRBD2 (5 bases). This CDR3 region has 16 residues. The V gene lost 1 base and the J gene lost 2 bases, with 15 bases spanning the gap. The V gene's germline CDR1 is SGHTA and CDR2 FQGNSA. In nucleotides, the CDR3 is TGTGCCAGCAGCTTAGGGCCCGATGAGGGCGCCTACGAGCAGTACTTC. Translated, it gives CASSLGPDEGAYEQYF.

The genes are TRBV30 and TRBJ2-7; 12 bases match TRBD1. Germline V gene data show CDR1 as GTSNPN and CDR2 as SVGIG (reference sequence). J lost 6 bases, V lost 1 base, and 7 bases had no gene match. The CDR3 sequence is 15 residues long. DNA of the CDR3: TGTGCCTGGAGTGCCGCGGGACAGGGGGCTGTCGAGCAGTACTTC. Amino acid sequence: CAWSAAGQGAVEQYF.

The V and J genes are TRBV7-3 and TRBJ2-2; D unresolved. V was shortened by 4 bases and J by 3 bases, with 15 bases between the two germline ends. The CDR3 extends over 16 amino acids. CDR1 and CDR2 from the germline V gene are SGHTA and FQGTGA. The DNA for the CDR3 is TGTGCCAGCAGCTCCCTGGTTGGGCGCGACACCGGGGAGCTGTTTTTT. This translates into CASSSLVGRDTGELFF.

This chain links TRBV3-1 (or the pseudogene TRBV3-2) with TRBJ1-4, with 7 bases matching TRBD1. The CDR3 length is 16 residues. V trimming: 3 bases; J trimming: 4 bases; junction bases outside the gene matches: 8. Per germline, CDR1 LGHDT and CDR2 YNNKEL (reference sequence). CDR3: CASSHGTGTDNEKLFF. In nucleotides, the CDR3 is TGTGCCAGCAGCCACGGGACCGGGACAGATAATGAAAAACTGTTTTTT.

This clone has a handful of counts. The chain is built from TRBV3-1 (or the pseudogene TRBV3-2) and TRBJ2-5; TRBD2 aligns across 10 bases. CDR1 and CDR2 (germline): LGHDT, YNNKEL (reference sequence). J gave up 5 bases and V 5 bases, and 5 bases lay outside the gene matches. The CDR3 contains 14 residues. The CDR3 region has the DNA TGTGCCAGCAGCGTAGCGGGGGGCGAGGAGACCCAGTACTTC. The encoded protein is CASSVAGGEETQYF.

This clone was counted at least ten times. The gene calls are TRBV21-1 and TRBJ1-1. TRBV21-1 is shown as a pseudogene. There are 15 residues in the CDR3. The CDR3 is CASSPPGGIYTEAFF. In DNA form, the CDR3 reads TGTGCCAGCAGTCCCCCGGGGGGAATATACACTGAAGCTTTCTTT.

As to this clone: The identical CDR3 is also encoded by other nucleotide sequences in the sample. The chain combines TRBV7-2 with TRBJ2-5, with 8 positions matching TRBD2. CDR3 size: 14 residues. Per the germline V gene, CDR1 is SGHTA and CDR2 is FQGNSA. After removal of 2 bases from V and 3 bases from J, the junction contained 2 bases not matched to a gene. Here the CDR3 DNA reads TGTGCCAGCAGCTTAAATAGCGGGGAAGAGACCCAGTACTTC. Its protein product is CASSLNSGEETQYF.

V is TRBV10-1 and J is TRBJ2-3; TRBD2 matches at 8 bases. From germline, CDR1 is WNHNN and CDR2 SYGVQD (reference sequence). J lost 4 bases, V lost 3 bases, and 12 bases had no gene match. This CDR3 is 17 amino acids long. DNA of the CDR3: TGCGCCAGCAGTGATCAAGCGGGGGACCCTTGGGCAGATACGCAGTATTTT. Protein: CASSDQAGDPWADTQYF.

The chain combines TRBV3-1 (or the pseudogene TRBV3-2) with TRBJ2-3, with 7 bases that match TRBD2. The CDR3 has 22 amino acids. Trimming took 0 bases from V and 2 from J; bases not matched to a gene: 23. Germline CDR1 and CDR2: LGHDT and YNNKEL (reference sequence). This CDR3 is CASSQDGGTNGIGAKDTDTQYF. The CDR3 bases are TGTGCCAGCAGCCAAGATGGAGGGACTAATGGGATCGGGGCCAAAGACACAGATACGCAGTATTTT.

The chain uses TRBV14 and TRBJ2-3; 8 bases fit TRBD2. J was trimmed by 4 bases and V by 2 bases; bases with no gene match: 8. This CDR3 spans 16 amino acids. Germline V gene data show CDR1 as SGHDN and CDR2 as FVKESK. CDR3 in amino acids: CASSQSQRGNPDTQYF. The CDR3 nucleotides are TGTGCCAGCAGCCAAAGTCAGCGGGGGAATCCAGATACGCAGTATTTT. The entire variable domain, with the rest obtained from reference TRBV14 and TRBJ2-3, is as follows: EAGVTQFPSHSVIEKGQTVTLRCDPISGHDNLYWYRRVMGKEIKFLLHFVKESKQDESGMPNNRFLAERTGGTYSTLKVQPAELEDSGVYFCASSQSQRGNPDTQYFGPGTRLTVL.

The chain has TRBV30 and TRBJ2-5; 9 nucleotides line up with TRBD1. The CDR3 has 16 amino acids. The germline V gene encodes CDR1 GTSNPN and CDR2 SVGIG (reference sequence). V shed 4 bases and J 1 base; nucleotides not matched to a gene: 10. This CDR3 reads CAWIRSGTGTQETQYF. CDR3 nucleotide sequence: TGTGCCTGGATTCGGTCGGGGACAGGGACCCAAGAGACCCAGTACTTC.

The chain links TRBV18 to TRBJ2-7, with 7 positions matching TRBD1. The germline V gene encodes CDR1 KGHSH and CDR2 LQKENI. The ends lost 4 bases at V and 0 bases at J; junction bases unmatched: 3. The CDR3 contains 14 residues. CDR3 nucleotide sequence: TGTGCCAGCTCACGGGGACAGAGCTCCTACGAGCAGTACTTC. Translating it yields CASSRGQSSYEQYF.

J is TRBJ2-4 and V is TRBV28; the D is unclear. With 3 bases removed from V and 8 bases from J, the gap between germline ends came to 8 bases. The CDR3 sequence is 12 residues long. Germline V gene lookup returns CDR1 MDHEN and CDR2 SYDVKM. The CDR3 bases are TGTGCCAGCAGTTTTTGGGCCGACATTCAGTACTTC. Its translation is CASSFWADIQYF.